The 21 T cell receptor beta chains reported below all come from one sample, sequenced in a study of PD-1 blockade in mismatch repair-deficient tumors. Clones were read by immunoSEQ multiplex PCR, and TCRdb kept only the in-frame ones, dropping some. This table has roughly 130,000 clones, around nine tenths appearing once. Here the sequenced sample was peripheral blood, taken roughly 67 weeks after starting pembrolizumab. These receptor sequences come from an adult with mismatch repair-deficient cancer.

The chain uses TRBV13 and TRBJ2-7; possibly TRBD1 for D (5 bases). V dropped 4 bases and J dropped 5 bases, with 12 bases sitting between them. From germline, CDR1 is PRHDT and CDR2 FYEKMQ (reference sequence). CDR3 length: 13 residues. Here the CDR3 DNA reads TGTGCCAGCAGCTCGAACAGGCCCCACGAGCAGTACTTC. This translates into CASSSNRPHEQYF.

The chain employs TRBV7-3 and TRBJ2-1, with D unclear. The CDR3 runs 14 residues. Trimming left V 2 bases short and J 5 bases short, with 10 bases between. Germline assignment: CDR1 SGHTA and CDR2 FQGTGA. Here the CDR3 reads CASSLALGHNEQFF. The CDR3 nucleotides are TGTGCCAGCAGCTTAGCGTTGGGTCACAATGAGCAGTTCTTC.

V is TRBV11-2 and J is TRBJ2-7, with a possible D match to TRBD2 (6 bases). Trimming removed 1 base from V and 4 bases from J, with 8 bases in between. The germline CDR1 and CDR2 sequences are SGHAT and FQNNGV. This CDR3 region has 13 residues. DNA of the CDR3: TGTGCCAGCAGCTTAGTGGGAGGTTACGAGCAGTACTTC. Encoded protein: CASSLVGGYEQYF. Combining the CDR3 with reference TRBV11-2 and TRBJ2-7 gives the whole variable domain EAGVAQSPRYKIIEKRQSVAFWCNPISGHATLYWYQQILGQGPKLLIQFQNNGVVDDSQLPKDRFSAERLKGVDSTLKIQPAKLEDSAVYLCASSLVGGYEQYFGPGTRLTVT.

The V and J genes are TRBV11-3 and TRBJ2-1, with D possibly being TRBD2 (6 bases). Germline lookup yields CDR1 SGHNT and CDR2 YENEEA. The CDR3 loop spans 15 amino acids. Trimming took off 4 bases at V and 4 bases at J, with 14 bases between the two ends. This chain's CDR3 is CASSSEASAYNEQFF. In DNA, the CDR3 is TGTGCCAGCAGCTCAGAGGCTAGCGCGTACAATGAGCAGTTCTTC.

The V and J genes are TRBV9 and TRBJ2-1; D not certain. The CDR3 spans 12 residues. Germline CDR1 is SGDLS and CDR2 is YYNGEE. V lost 3 bases and J 6 bases, leaving 7 bases between the germline ends. In nucleotides, the CDR3 is TGTGCCAGCAGCGAGTACGGCAATGAGCAGTTCTTC. Its protein is CASSEYGNEQFF.

This clone came up once. The chain is built from TRBV19 and TRBJ1-2; no definite D call. Deletions cut 1 base from V and 2 bases from J, with 11 bases between. Germline CDR1 is LNHDA and CDR2 is SQIVND (reference sequence). This CDR3 has 15 amino acids. This CDR3 reads CASSIGAEINYGYTF. CDR3 sequence (DNA): TGTGCCAGTAGTATAGGGGCGGAGATCAACTATGGCTACACCTTC.

In this sample, this clone turned up once. This rearrangement joins TRBV7-9 to TRBJ2-2, with D possibly matching TRBD1 (5 bases). The CDR3 spans 19 residues. Trimming stripped 5 bases from V and 0 bases from J, with 22 bases between. Germline V gene sequence: CDR1 SEHNR, CDR2 FQNEAQ (reference sequence). The CDR3 DNA reads as TGTGCCAGCAGCCCACAGAAAATAAGGACAACGACGAACACCGGGGAGCTGTTTTTT. It translates to CASSPQKIRTTTNTGELFF.

The rearrangement links TRBV11-1 to TRBJ2-3; the D is unclear. V lost 1 base and J 0 bases, leaving 8 bases between the germline ends. CDR1 and CDR2 from the germline V gene are SGHAT and FQDESV (reference sequence). CDR3 length: 15 amino acids. The CDR3 here is CASSLEGSSTDTQYF. In nucleotides, the CDR3 is TGTGCCAGCAGCTTAGAGGGTTCTAGCACAGATACGCAGTATTTT.

The rearrangement links TRBV13 to TRBJ2-1; 10 bases align to TRBD2. V lost 4 bases, J lost 2 bases, and 2 bases stayed unmatched. The germline V gene has CDR1 PRHDT and CDR2 FYEKMQ (reference sequence). The CDR3 has 15 amino acids. DNA for the CDR3: TGTGCCAGCAGCTCCGGGACTAGCGCCTACAATGAGCAGTTCTTC. Translation: CASSSGTSAYNEQFF.

The chain employs TRBV30 and TRBJ1-5; 10 nucleotides agree with TRBD1. With 3 bases clipped from V and 8 bases from J, the junction kept 7 bases outside the gene matches. CDR3 length equals 14 residues. Germline loops: CDR1 GTSNPN, CDR2 SVGIG (reference sequence). CDR3 sequence reads: CAWSRQGASEPQHF. CDR3 DNA sequence: TGTGCCTGGAGCCGACAGGGGGCTTCTGAGCCCCAGCATTTT.

The gene calls are TRBV30 and TRBJ1-4; unclear D gene. CDR1 and CDR2 (germline): GTSNPN, SVGIG (reference sequence). The CDR3 is 16 amino acids. Trimming removed 7 bases at V and 5 bases at J, with 23 bases between. The CDR3 bases are TGTGCCTCGAACCTGGCACCAGGCTACTCCAATGAAAAACTGTTTTTT. Translating it yields CASNLAPGYSNEKLFF.

This clone came up once. The chain's CDR3 is CASSPSRAAGNTIYF. Written as DNA, the CDR3 is TGCGCCAGCAGCCCGTCGCGAGCAGCAGGAAACACCATATATTTT. V usage is TRBV4-1 and J usage is TRBJ1-3; D unclear. The CDR3 is 15 amino acids. The V end lost 4 bases, the J end lost 4 bases, and 14 bases lay between the germline ends. Germline CDR1 is MGHRA and CDR2 is YSYEKL.

Of note for this clone: The junction differs from germline at one of its ends, possibly a read error. The chain has TRBV7-7 and TRBJ2-3; D remains unclear. This CDR3 contains 11 residues. CDR1 and CDR2 from the germline V gene are SSHAT and FNYEAQ (reference sequence). The CDR3 loop is CASSSGGTQYF. The CDR3 bases are TGTGCTAGCAGCTCCGGTGGAACGCAGTATTTT.

The J gene is TRBJ1-4, the V gene TRBV11-2; D remains unclear. The CDR3 spans 13 residues. V shed 3 bases and J shed 4 bases, with 6 bases lying between them. The V gene's germline CDR1 is SGHAT and CDR2 FQNNGV. The CDR3 is CASSLWDNEKLFF. DNA of the CDR3: TGTGCCAGCAGCTTGTGGGATAATGAAAAACTGTTTTTT.

The J gene is TRBJ2-7, the V gene TRBV7-2; D is perhaps TRBD1 or TRBD2 (5 bases each). The V gene's germline CDR1 is SGHTA and CDR2 FQGNSA. The CDR3 length is 16 residues. Trimming took off 2 bases at V and 3 bases at J, with 17 bases between the two ends. The CDR3 reads CASSLRGDSGSYEQYF. Written as DNA, the CDR3 is TGTGCCAGCAGCTTAAGGGGAGATTCCGGTAGCTACGAGCAGTACTTC.

The chain joins TRBV13 to TRBJ2-2; 7 positions agree with TRBD1. The J segment lost 9 bases and the V segment lost 5 bases, leaving 12 bases of the junction unmatched. CDR3 size: 15 residues. The germline V gene encodes CDR1 PRHDT and CDR2 FYEKMQ (reference sequence). The CDR3: CASSVDRVDYRELFF. In DNA form, the CDR3 reads TGTGCCAGCAGCGTCGACAGGGTGGATTACCGGGAGCTGTTTTTT. The variable domain in full, completed from reference TRBV13 and TRBJ2-2, reads AAGVIQSPRHLIKEKRETATLKCYPIPRHDTVYWYQQGPGQDPQFLISFYEKMQSDKGSIPDRFSAQQFSDYHSELNMSSLELGDSALYFCASSVDRVDYRELFFGEGSRLTVL.

The J gene is TRBJ1-2, the V gene TRBV19, with D perhaps TRBD1 (5 bases). CDR3 length equals 11 residues. Trimming took 4 bases from V and 6 from J, leaving 6 bases between them. The germline V gene has CDR1 LNHDA and CDR2 SQIVND (reference sequence). The CDR3 bases are TGTGCCAGTAGTAAGGGGCATGGCTACACCTTC. It encodes CASSKGHGYTF.

The V gene is TRBV27, the J gene TRBJ2-3; D ambiguous. CDR1 and CDR2 (germline): MNHEY, SMNVEV (reference sequence). The CDR3 covers 15 residues. V lost 6 bases to trimming and J lost 4 bases, with 17 bases between them. The CDR3 bases are TGTGCCAGCAGCCCCGGGTTTCCGGTTGCAGATACGCAGTATTTT. This sequence encodes CASSPGFPVADTQYF.

The V and J genes are TRBV9 and TRBJ2-1, with D tentatively TRBD1 (5 bases). The germline V gene has CDR1 SGDLS and CDR2 YYNGEE. The CDR3 loop spans 12 amino acids. Trimming removed 3 bases from V and 7 bases from J, with 8 bases in between. The DNA for the CDR3 is TGTGCCAGCAGCGAGGGGCGGAATGAGCAGTTCTTC. Its translation: CASSEGRNEQFF.

The gene calls are TRBV9 and TRBJ2-7; weak D call: TRBD1 (6 bases). Trimming took off 0 bases at V and 2 bases at J, with 9 bases between the two ends. Looked up from germline, CDR1 is SGDLS and CDR2 is YYNGEE. The CDR3 is made up of 14 amino acids. CDR3 sequence reads: CASSVATGTYEQYF. Written as DNA, the CDR3 is TGTGCCAGCAGCGTAGCGACAGGAACCTACGAGCAGTACTTC. Filled out from reference TRBV9 and TRBJ2-7, the complete variable domain reads DSGVTQTPKHLITATGQRVTLRCSPRSGDLSVYWYQQSLDQGLQFLIQYYNGEERAKGNILERFSAQQFPDLHSELNLSSLELGDSALYFCASSVATGTYEQYFGPGTRLTVT.

This clone was counted once. This chain connects TRBV13 to TRBJ2-5; 8 bases map to TRBD2. The CDR3 consists of 16 residues. V gave up 5 bases and J gave up 0 bases; unmatched junction bases: 8. Germline CDR1 and CDR2: PRHDT and FYEKMQ (reference sequence). The CDR3 loop reads CASSAGIAGYQETQYF. The CDR3, as DNA: TGTGCCAGCAGCGCCGGGATAGCGGGATACCAAGAGACCCAGTACTTC.